These 11 T cell receptor beta chains were sequenced from one sample in a study of T cell changes during pregnancy in multiple sclerosis. Only in-frame clones appear in the TCRdb table, and some are missing; sequencing was by immunoSEQ multiplex PCR. The sample lists under 50,000 clones, almost 90% occurring once. Specimen: peripheral blood, collected in the first trimester of pregnancy. Every receptor here comes from a female donor in good health, enrolled as a control in a pregnancy study.

The chain recombines TRBV28 with TRBJ1-4, with 9 bases fitting TRBD1. The CDR3 loop spans 15 amino acids. V dropped 7 bases and J dropped 7; count of bases not matched to a gene: 10. Germline CDR1 reads MDHEN; CDR2 reads SYDVKM. CDR3 sequence: CASTAPGTGSEKLFF. Written as DNA, the CDR3 is TGTGCCAGCACTGCCCCAGGGACAGGGTCTGAAAAACTGTTTTTT.

The chain uses TRBV13 and TRBJ2-1; D is possibly TRBD2 (7 bases). From germline, CDR1 is PRHDT and CDR2 FYEKMQ (reference sequence). There are 12 residues in the CDR3. Trimming left V 6 bases short and J 9 bases short, with 12 bases between. The CDR3 DNA follows: TGTGCCAGCAGTCGGGGGGCCACTGAGCAGTTCTTC. It translates to CASSRGATEQFF. Full variable domain (outside the CDR3, taken from reference TRBV13 and TRBJ2-1): AAGVIQSPRHLIKEKRETATLKCYPIPRHDTVYWYQQGPGQDPQFLISFYEKMQSDKGSIPDRFSAQQFSDYHSELNMSSLELGDSALYFCASSRGATEQFFGPGTRLTVL.

The J gene is TRBJ2-5, the V gene TRBV11-3, with TRBD2 matching over 15 bases. CDR1 and CDR2 from the germline V gene are SGHNT and YENEEA. The J segment lost 1 base and the V segment lost 5 bases, leaving 2 bases of the junction unmatched. The CDR3 is 16 residues long. CDR3 residues: CASSEGLAGGQETQYF. Here the CDR3 DNA reads TGTGCCAGCAGCGAGGGACTAGCGGGGGGCCAAGAGACCCAGTACTTC.

The chain has TRBV6-1 and TRBJ2-7; the D gene is possibly TRBD1 (6 bases). Per germline, CDR1 MNHNS and CDR2 SASEGT. V gave up 4 bases and J gave up 2 bases, with 15 bases separating them. There are 15 residues in the CDR3. The CDR3 DNA reads as TGTGCCAGCAGTGCTTCCGGACAGCCCCCCTACGAGCAGTACTTC. Its translation is CASSASGQPPYEQYF.

The chain has TRBV29-1 and TRBJ2-3; 7 bases are shared with TRBD2. The CDR3 is 15 amino acids. V lost 3 bases to trimming and J lost 0 bases; unmatched junction nucleotides: 6. Germline CDR1 reads SQVTM; CDR2 reads ANQGSEA. In nucleotides, the CDR3 is TGCAGCGTTGAGAAGCGGGGTAAAAGCACAGATACGCAGTATTTT. Translated, it gives CSVEKRGKSTDTQYF.

In this sample, this clone turned up once. The gene calls are TRBV5-1 and TRBJ1-1; D not resolved. Per germline, CDR1 SGHRS and CDR2 YFSETQ. V was pared by 0 bases and J by 5 bases, with 11 bases between. The CDR3 sequence is 14 residues long. This chain's CDR3 is CASSLGEGGTEAFF. The CDR3 nucleotides are TGCGCCAGCAGCTTGGGGGAGGGTGGGACTGAAGCTTTCTTT.

The V and J genes are TRBV5-1 and TRBJ2-1; D possibly corresponds to TRBD2 (5 bases). Trimming shortened V by 4 bases and J by 10 bases, and 15 bases separated the two germline ends. Germline CDR1 is SGHRS and CDR2 is YFSETQ. This CDR3 contains 13 residues. The CDR3 is CASSGPFTGEQFF. For the CDR3, the DNA is TGCGCCAGCAGCGGGCCCTTCACGGGGGAGCAGTTCTTC.

V gene TRBV30 combines with J gene TRBJ1-2; D unclear. With 3 bases removed from V and 3 bases from J, the gap between germline ends came to 20 bases. The CDR3 sequence is 16 residues long. The germline V gene encodes CDR1 GTSNPN and CDR2 SVGIG (reference sequence). The CDR3 bases are TGTGCCTGGAGGGCTCTCCCCCTACTACTTTACTATGGCTACACCTTC. Its protein is CAWRALPLLLYYGYTF.

In this sample, this clone turned up once. The gene calls are TRBV14 and TRBJ2-5; TRBD1 might be the D (5 bases). V lost 1 base and J 6 bases, leaving 18 bases between the germline ends. Per the germline V gene, CDR1 is SGHDN and CDR2 is FVKESK. The CDR3 extends over 16 amino acids. CDR3 amino acids: CASSQGTAGMRKTQYF. The CDR3 DNA sequence: TGTGCCAGCAGCCAAGGAACCGCAGGGATGCGTAAGACCCAGTACTTC.

The gene calls are TRBV6-1 and TRBJ1-4; 9 bases fit TRBD1. CDR1 and CDR2 (germline): MNHNS, SASEGT. The ends lost 6 bases at V and 8 bases at J; junction bases unmatched: 10. The CDR3 length is 15 residues. CDR3 coding DNA: TGTGCCAGCAGCCAACTACAGGGGGCAGGGGAAAAACTGTTTTTT. It yields the protein CASSQLQGAGEKLFF.

The chain carries TRBV14 and TRBJ2-7; TRBD1 matches 11 bases. The germline V gene encodes CDR1 SGHDN and CDR2 FVKESK. The CDR3 length is 16 residues. Unmatched junction bases numbered 9, after V lost 2 bases and J lost 6 bases. CDR3 protein: CASSQRTGQGGSEQYF. CDR3 in DNA: TGTGCCAGCAGCCAACGGACGGGACAGGGGGGTTCCGAGCAGTACTTC.